This T cell receptor beta chain was recovered during a study of cytotoxic CD8 clonotypes in ibrutinib-treated CLL. Study-level information: Responses: approximately 24 partial, 2 complete; after median roughly 68 months, around 15 stayed remitted, roughly 12 progressed. Whole-study results and caveats: Public clonotypes occurred uncommonly; on treatment, they contracted or remained stable. The study found baseline clonality above age-matched healthy donors, tracking circulating CD8+ T-cell counts. Clonality rose at ibrutinib response and fell back toward baseline at progression.

Regarding this clone: Its cognate antigen is unknown.

Data came from immunoSEQ multiplex PCR; TCRdb stores just in-frame clones and leaves some out. The sample records 200,000 to 250,000 clones, roughly three quarters being singletons. The CDR3 has 11 residues. Trimming removed 3 bases from V and 4 bases from J, with 3 bases in between. CDR1 and CDR2 (germline): ENHRY, SYGVKD. Sequenced material: PBMCs, taken after 12 months of ibrutinib treatment. The clonotype was recovered from a human donor with chronic lymphocytic leukemia. The chain couples TRBV10-3 to TRBJ1-2; D gene unclear. The CDR3 spells CAISDSYGYTF. DNA of the CDR3: TGTGCCATCAGTGATTCCTATGGCTACACCTTC.